Listed below are T cell receptor beta chains from one sample, sequenced in a study of blood T cell repertoires in COVID-19. The assay was immunoSEQ multiplex PCR, and TCRdb's table has in-frame clones only and misses some. In the table there are some 190,000 clones, roughly 84% of which are singletons. The sequencing input was peripheral blood. Receptors originate from a man of 80 years or more with COVID-19, enrolled during active disease. Each CDR3 is given with its conserved first and last residue. The order of the fields is CDR3 DNA, CDR3 protein, V gene, clone size, D gene, J gene. D genes are given only for firm matches. Rows may omit the clone size; those that give it use once, few, many or a size class.

cdr3_nt: TGTGCCAGCAGCTCCGGGACTAGCGGGGGGTCTAGCACAGATACGCAGTATTTT
cdr3_aa: CASSSGTSGGSSTDTQYF
v_call: TRBV11-2
clone_size: once
d_call: TRBD2
j_call: TRBJ2-3

cdr3_nt: TGTGCCATCAGATCTGGACAGGGGGATCAGCCCCAGCATTTT
cdr3_aa: CAIRSGQGDQPQHF
v_call: TRBV10-3
clone_size: -
d_call: TRBD1
j_call: TRBJ1-5

cdr3_nt: TGTGCCACCAGCAGAGTAGGGGCTCGAAATCAGCCCCAGCATTTT
cdr3_aa: CATSRVGARNQPQHF
v_call: TRBV15
clone_size: -
d_call: -
j_call: TRBJ1-5

cdr3_nt: TGTGCCAGTAGTGTGGGACAGTCCTCCGGGGAGCTGTTTTTT
cdr3_aa: CASSVGQSSGELFF
v_call: TRBV19
clone_size: -
d_call: TRBD1
j_call: TRBJ2-2

cdr3_nt: TGTGCCAGCAGTGAAGGGGGGCCGACTGAAGCTTTCTTT
cdr3_aa: CASSEGGPTEAFF
v_call: TRBV2
clone_size: -
d_call: -
j_call: TRBJ1-1

cdr3_nt: TGTGCCAGCACCCCAGGGGGTACCTACTACGAGCAGTACTTC
cdr3_aa: CASTPGGTYYEQYF
v_call: TRBV28
clone_size: -
d_call: TRBD1
j_call: TRBJ2-7

cdr3_nt: TGTGCCAGCAGCCCGGGACAGGGGGCTCGCTATGGCTACACCTTC
cdr3_aa: CASSPGQGARYGYTF
v_call: TRBV9
clone_size: -
d_call: TRBD1
j_call: TRBJ1-2

cdr3_nt: TGTGCCAGCAGCTTCGACAGGAACAATGAGCAGTTCTTC
cdr3_aa: CASSFDRNNEQFF
v_call: TRBV6-6
clone_size: -
d_call: -
j_call: TRBJ2-1

cdr3_nt: TGTGCCAGCTCACTAGTCGAATTGAGTTCCTACGAGCAGTACTTC
cdr3_aa: CASSLVELSSYEQYF
v_call: TRBV18
clone_size: -
d_call: -
j_call: TRBJ2-7

cdr3_nt: TGTGCCAGCAGCCTCGAATGGGGGGTTGGCACAGATACGCAGTATTTT
cdr3_aa: CASSLEWGVGTDTQYF
v_call: TRBV7-9
clone_size: -
d_call: -
j_call: TRBJ2-3

cdr3_nt: TGTGCCAGCAGCGTCCAAACTGACAATGAGCAGTTCTTC
cdr3_aa: CASSVQTDNEQFF
v_call: TRBV9
clone_size: -
d_call: -
j_call: TRBJ2-1

cdr3_nt: TGTGCCAGCAGCTTAGCAGGGAGCCAAGAGACCCAGTACTTC
cdr3_aa: CASSLAGSQETQYF
v_call: TRBV7-9
clone_size: -
d_call: -
j_call: TRBJ2-5

cdr3_nt: TGTGCCAGCAGCTTGGGGACCGGACTTGGCACAGATACGCAGTATTTT
cdr3_aa: CASSLGTGLGTDTQYF
v_call: TRBV5-4
clone_size: once
d_call: -
j_call: TRBJ2-3

cdr3_nt: TGTGCCAGCGCCAGGGGGGACAATCAGCCCCAGCATTTT
cdr3_aa: CASARGDNQPQHF
v_call: TRBV2
clone_size: few
d_call: TRBD1
j_call: TRBJ1-5

cdr3_nt: TGTGCCAGCAGTAGGGAACAGGGCGTCCCTGAAGCTTTCTTT
cdr3_aa: CASSREQGVPEAFF
v_call: TRBV6-4
clone_size: -
d_call: -
j_call: TRBJ1-1

cdr3_nt: TGTGCCAGCAGTTTAAGACAAAATGAAAAACTGTTTTTT
cdr3_aa: CASSLRQNEKLFF
v_call: TRBV28
clone_size: -
d_call: -
j_call: TRBJ1-4

cdr3_nt: TGTGCCAGCAGTAACCTACAGGGGGTGCGTACTGAAGCTTTCTTT
cdr3_aa: CASSNLQGVRTEAFF
v_call: TRBV6-6
clone_size: -
d_call: TRBD1
j_call: TRBJ1-1

cdr3_nt: TGTGCCAGCAGTGCAGGGGTGGTGAGTCAGCCCCAGCATTTT
cdr3_aa: CASSAGVVSQPQHF
v_call: TRBV2
clone_size: few
d_call: -
j_call: TRBJ1-5

cdr3_nt: TGTGCCAGTAGTAGAGTTGCAACTAATGAAAAACTGTTTTTT
cdr3_aa: CASSRVATNEKLFF
v_call: TRBV19
clone_size: -
d_call: -
j_call: TRBJ1-4

cdr3_nt: TGTGCCAGCAGCCTCAGCGGGGGCTACGAGCAGTACTTC
cdr3_aa: CASSLSGGYEQYF
v_call: TRBV5-5
clone_size: -
d_call: TRBD2
j_call: TRBJ2-7

cdr3_nt: TGTGCCAGTAACACAGGGGGCGCCGGGCGGCAGCCCCAGCATTTT
cdr3_aa: CASNTGGAGRQPQHF
v_call: TRBV19
clone_size: -
d_call: TRBD1
j_call: TRBJ1-5

cdr3_nt: TGTGCCAGCAGTGAACTGGGGGCTGAAAGGTCCCTCCACTTT
cdr3_aa: CASSELGAERSLHF
v_call: TRBV6-1
clone_size: -
d_call: -
j_call: TRBJ1-6

cdr3_nt: TGTGCCAGCAGTGAAGCGTTGGGACTAGCAGGAGAGCAGTACTTC
cdr3_aa: CASSEALGLAGEQYF
v_call: TRBV6-1
clone_size: once
d_call: TRBD2
j_call: TRBJ2-7

cdr3_nt: TGTGCCAGCAGTTTGTCATCTCCGGGACAGGGAAGGAGCTACACCTTC
cdr3_aa: CASSLSSPGQGRSYTF
v_call: TRBV28
clone_size: -
d_call: TRBD1
j_call: TRBJ1-2

cdr3_nt: TGCGCCAGCAGCTTGGGACAGGGGACCCATGGCTACACCTTC
cdr3_aa: CASSLGQGTHGYTF
v_call: TRBV5-1
clone_size: -
d_call: TRBD1
j_call: TRBJ1-2

cdr3_nt: TGTGCCAGCAGCGACCAAGGGAGGGATGAGACCCAGTACTTC
cdr3_aa: CASSDQGRDETQYF
v_call: TRBV4-2
clone_size: -
d_call: TRBD2
j_call: TRBJ2-5

cdr3_nt: TGTGCCAGCAGCCAATTTGACAGGAACACCGGGGAGCTGTTTTTT
cdr3_aa: CASSQFDRNTGELFF
v_call: TRBV4-2
clone_size: -
d_call: -
j_call: TRBJ2-2

cdr3_nt: TGTGCCAGCAGTTACGGGGGACAGCCTAACACTGAAGCTTTCTTT
cdr3_aa: CASSYGGQPNTEAFF
v_call: TRBV6-5
clone_size: once
d_call: TRBD1
j_call: TRBJ1-1

cdr3_nt: TGTGCCAGCTCACCACTAGACCCAGGCACTGAAGCTTTCTTT
cdr3_aa: CASSPLDPGTEAFF
v_call: TRBV18
clone_size: -
d_call: -
j_call: TRBJ1-1

cdr3_nt: TGTGCCAGCAGCGCTAGCGGGGGGGATCTCTTTGAGCAGTTCTTC
cdr3_aa: CASSASGGDLFEQFF
v_call: TRBV5-5
clone_size: -
d_call: TRBD2
j_call: TRBJ2-1

cdr3_nt: TGCGCCAGCAGCAGGGACAGCCGGGAGCCCCAGCATTTT
cdr3_aa: CASSRDSREPQHF
v_call: TRBV5-1
clone_size: -
d_call: TRBD1
j_call: TRBJ1-5

cdr3_nt: TGTGCCAGCAGTGGGTCGCTACCTGAAGCTTTCTTT
cdr3_aa: CASSGSLPEAFF
v_call: TRBV2
clone_size: -
d_call: -
j_call: TRBJ1-1

cdr3_nt: TGTGCCAGCAGCTTAGGAGGGGGACCCACAAACTATGGCTACACCTTC
cdr3_aa: CASSLGGGPTNYGYTF
v_call: TRBV7-2
clone_size: -
d_call: -
j_call: TRBJ1-2

cdr3_nt: TGTGCCAGCAGTCTGTGGGGACTACCCAAAAGCGAAGCTTTCTTT
cdr3_aa: CASSLWGLPKSEAFF
v_call: TRBV27
clone_size: -
d_call: -
j_call: TRBJ1-1

cdr3_nt: TGTGCCAGCAGCCCCGAGACGGGTGGTAGTTCACCCCTCCACTTT
cdr3_aa: CASSPETGGSSPLHF
v_call: TRBV5-6
clone_size: few
d_call: -
j_call: TRBJ1-6

cdr3_nt: TGTGCCAGCAGCGGAGCTAGCGGGACCGCTGATACGCAGTATTTT
cdr3_aa: CASSGASGTADTQYF
v_call: TRBV9
clone_size: -
d_call: TRBD2
j_call: TRBJ2-3

cdr3_nt: TGTGCCAGCAGCACCCAGGGCGGGGGGATTCCGGGGGAGCAGTTCTTC
cdr3_aa: CASSTQGGGIPGEQFF
v_call: TRBV7-2
clone_size: -
d_call: TRBD2
j_call: TRBJ2-1

cdr3_nt: TGTGCCAGCAGTTTATCAGGGTACGGAACCGGGGAGCTGTTTTTT
cdr3_aa: CASSLSGYGTGELFF
v_call: TRBV28
clone_size: -
d_call: -
j_call: TRBJ2-2

cdr3_nt: TGTGCCAGTAGTCTCCGCCAGGCCTCCTACGAGCAGTACTTC
cdr3_aa: CASSLRQASYEQYF
v_call: TRBV19
clone_size: -
d_call: -
j_call: TRBJ2-7

cdr3_nt: TGTGCCAGCAGCGTCTTAGGACAGGGAAAGGCTGAAGCTTTCTTT
cdr3_aa: CASSVLGQGKAEAFF
v_call: TRBV5-6
clone_size: -
d_call: TRBD1
j_call: TRBJ1-1

cdr3_nt: TGTGCCGGGAGGGGACAGGGCGGTCAGCCCCAGCATTTT
cdr3_aa: CAGRGQGGQPQHF
v_call: TRBV6-5
clone_size: -
d_call: TRBD1
j_call: TRBJ1-5

cdr3_nt: TGTGCCAGCAGCGACACGGACAGGGGCTCTGGAAACACCATATATTTT
cdr3_aa: CASSDTDRGSGNTIYF
v_call: TRBV5-6
clone_size: once
d_call: TRBD1
j_call: TRBJ1-3

cdr3_nt: TGTGCCAGCGCGGAGGATGGGGTTGGTGGCTACACCTTC
cdr3_aa: CASAEDGVGGYTF
v_call: TRBV18
clone_size: few
d_call: -
j_call: TRBJ1-2

cdr3_nt: TGCAGTGCTAGGGCCTATGGCTACACCTTC
cdr3_aa: CSARAYGYTF
v_call: TRBV20-1
clone_size: -
d_call: -
j_call: TRBJ1-2

cdr3_nt: TGTGCCATCAGTGGGATTCAGGGGATCAGCTCCTACAATGAGCAGTTCTTC
cdr3_aa: CAISGIQGISSYNEQFF
v_call: TRBV10-3
clone_size: -
d_call: -
j_call: TRBJ2-1

cdr3_nt: TGTGCCAGCAGCCCCCGGGAGATAAATGAAAAACTGTTTTTT
cdr3_aa: CASSPREINEKLFF
v_call: TRBV7-2
clone_size: -
d_call: -
j_call: TRBJ1-4

cdr3_nt: TGTGCCAGCAGAATTAATCCGGGACAGGGGGAAAAACTGTTTTTT
cdr3_aa: CASRINPGQGEKLFF
v_call: TRBV4-2
clone_size: -
d_call: TRBD1
j_call: TRBJ1-4

cdr3_nt: TGTGCCATCAGTACAGGGGGCCTTAGCTATGGCTACACCTTC
cdr3_aa: CAISTGGLSYGYTF
v_call: TRBV10-3
clone_size: -
d_call: TRBD1
j_call: TRBJ1-2

cdr3_nt: TGTGCCAGCAGCTTTGGACTAGCGGGGGGGCCCTACGAGCAGTACTTC
cdr3_aa: CASSFGLAGGPYEQYF
v_call: TRBV7-2
clone_size: -
d_call: TRBD2
j_call: TRBJ2-7

cdr3_nt: TGTGCCAGCAGTGCGGGACAGCCTCCGAGCTCCTATAATTCACCCCTCCACTTT
cdr3_aa: CASSAGQPPSSYNSPLHF
v_call: TRBV5-5
clone_size: few
d_call: TRBD1
j_call: TRBJ1-6

cdr3_nt: TGTGCCAGCAGCCAAGAGCGGGGGGGCCCCACAGATACGCAGTATTTT
cdr3_aa: CASSQERGGPTDTQYF
v_call: TRBV4-2
clone_size: -
d_call: TRBD2
j_call: TRBJ2-3

cdr3_nt: TGTGCCAGTAGTACCGCCGGACAGGGGGATTACGAGCAGTACTTC
cdr3_aa: CASSTAGQGDYEQYF
v_call: TRBV19
clone_size: -
d_call: TRBD1
j_call: TRBJ2-7

cdr3_nt: TGTGCCAGCAGCCCCTGGCTGGGCAGGTCGGAGGTTGAAGCTTTCTTT
cdr3_aa: CASSPWLGRSEVEAFF
v_call: TRBV9
clone_size: -
d_call: -
j_call: TRBJ1-1

cdr3_nt: TGTGCCAGCTCACCGGCCGGGGAGAACTACGAGCAGTACTTC
cdr3_aa: CASSPAGENYEQYF
v_call: TRBV18
clone_size: -
d_call: -
j_call: TRBJ2-7

cdr3_nt: TGTGCCAGCAGTGAACTCACGAACAGCCATCAGCCCCAGCATTTT
cdr3_aa: CASSELTNSHQPQHF
v_call: TRBV6-1
clone_size: -
d_call: -
j_call: TRBJ1-5